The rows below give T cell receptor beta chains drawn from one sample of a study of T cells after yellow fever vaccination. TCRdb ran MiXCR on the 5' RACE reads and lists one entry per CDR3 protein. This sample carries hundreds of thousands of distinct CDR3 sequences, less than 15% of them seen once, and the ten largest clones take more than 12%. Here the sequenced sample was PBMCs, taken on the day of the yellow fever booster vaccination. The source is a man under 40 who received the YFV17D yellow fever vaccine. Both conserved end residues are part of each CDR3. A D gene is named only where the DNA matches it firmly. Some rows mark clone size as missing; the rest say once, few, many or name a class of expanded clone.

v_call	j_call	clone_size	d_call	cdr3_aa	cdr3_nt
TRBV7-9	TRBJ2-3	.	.	CASSLVSGVGSDTQYF	TGTGCCAGCAGCTTAGTATCGGGGGTAGGGTCAGATACGCAGTATTTT
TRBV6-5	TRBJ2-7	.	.	CASTDGYEQYF	TGTGCCAGCACCGACGGCTACGAGCAGTACTTC
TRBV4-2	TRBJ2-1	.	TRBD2	CASSPIAGGRGSYNEQFF	TGTGCCAGCAGCCCCATAGCGGGAGGGCGGGGCTCCTACAATGAGCAGTTCTTC
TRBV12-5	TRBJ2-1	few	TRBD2	CASGTGTSSNNEQFF	TGTGCTAGTGGTACCGGGACTAGCAGTAACAATGAGCAGTTCTTC
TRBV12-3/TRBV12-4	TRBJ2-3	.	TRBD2	CASSFGGRASSDTQYF	TGTGCCAGCAGTTTTGGCGGGAGGGCTTCGTCAGATACGCAGTATTTT
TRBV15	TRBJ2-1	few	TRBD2	CATSRSLAGGNNEQFF	TGTGCCACCAGCAGAAGCCTAGCGGGAGGGAACAATGAGCAGTTCTTC
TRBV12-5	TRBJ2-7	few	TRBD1	CASGSNRDRGVDEQYF	TGTGCTAGTGGTTCGAACCGGGACAGGGGAGTAGATGAGCAGTACTTC
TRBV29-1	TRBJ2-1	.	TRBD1	CSGRQGSNEQFF	TGCAGCGGTAGACAGGGGAGTAATGAGCAGTTCTTC
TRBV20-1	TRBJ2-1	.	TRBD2	CSARDQTSGSNEQFF	TGCAGTGCTAGAGATCAGACTAGCGGGAGTAATGAGCAGTTCTTC
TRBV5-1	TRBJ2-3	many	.	CASTRRGYTDTQYF	TGCGCCAGCACCCGTCGGGGGTACACAGATACGCAGTATTTT
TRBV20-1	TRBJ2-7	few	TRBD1	CSARHETGYEQYF	TGCAGTGCTAGGCACGAGACAGGGTACGAGCAGTACTTC
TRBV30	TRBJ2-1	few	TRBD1	CAWSVQGWDEQFF	TGTGCCTGGAGTGTACAGGGGTGGGATGAGCAGTTCTTC
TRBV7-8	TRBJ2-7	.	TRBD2	CASSLQSGTSSRYEQYF	TGTGCCAGCAGCCTACAATCCGGGACTAGCAGCCGCTACGAGCAGTACTTC
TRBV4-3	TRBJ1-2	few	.	CASSQGAWLYGYTF	TGCGCCAGCAGCCAGGGGGCCTGGCTCTATGGCTACACCTTC
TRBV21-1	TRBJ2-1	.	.	CASSEHLRDYLRGNEQFF	TGTGCCAGCAGCGAGCACCTCCGGGACTACCTCCGGGGCAATGAGCAGTTCTTC
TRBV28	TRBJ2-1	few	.	CASCPRTAQWDEQFF	TGTGCCAGCTGTCCCAGGACAGCCCAGTGGGATGAGCAGTTCTTC
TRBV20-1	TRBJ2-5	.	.	CSASPSNGQIQETQYF	TGCAGTGCTAGCCCCTCAAACGGACAGATCCAAGAGACCCAGTACTTC
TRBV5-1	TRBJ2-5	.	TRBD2	CASRAGTSGGLQETQYF	TGCGCCAGCAGAGCCGGGACTAGCGGGGGTTTACAAGAGACCCAGTACTTC
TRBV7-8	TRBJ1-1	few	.	CASSHPGRVTEAFF	TGTGCCAGCAGCCACCCCGGTCGGGTCACTGAAGCTTTCTTT
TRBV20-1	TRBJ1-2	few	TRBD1	CSASDRGPNYGYTF	TGCAGTGCTTCCGACAGGGGACCTAACTATGGCTACACCTTC
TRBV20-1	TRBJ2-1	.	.	CSARDLGSAGHNEQFF	TGCAGTGCTAGAGATCTAGGCTCCGCCGGTCACAATGAGCAGTTCTTC
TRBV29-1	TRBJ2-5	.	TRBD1	CSVGVRGSGETQYF	TGCAGCGTTGGGGTCAGGGGGAGTGGAGAGACCCAGTACTTC
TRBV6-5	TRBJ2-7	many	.	CASSYRGDAQYF	TGTGCCAGCAGTTACAGAGGAGATGCGCAGTACTTC
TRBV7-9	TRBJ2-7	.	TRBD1	CATDRGLNEQYF	TGTGCCACGGACAGGGGGCTTAACGAGCAGTACTTC
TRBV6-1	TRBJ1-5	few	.	CASSEAGGAGNQPQHF	TGTGCCAGCAGTGAAGCTGGGGGGGCCGGCAATCAGCCCCAGCATTTT